The sequence of this TCR beta chain was determined in a study of Graves' ophthalmopathy and Graves' hyperthyroidism. At the level of the study: Peripheral blood was gathered at the point of initial diagnosis, before any treatment started. Points from the study as a whole: Detection in blood was also observed for most expanded thyroid clonotypes above 0.001 frequency.

There are many counts of this clonotype. What it binds is unknown. RNA transcripts served as template for amplifying TCR beta CDR3 sequences. HTBI-primed first-round RT-PCR preceded second-round multiplex PCR. TCRdb analysed the multiplex PCR reads with MiXCR anew, one entry per CDR3 protein. The sample lists 170,000 or so distinct CDR3 sequences, about two fifths occurring once. The CDR3 contains 16 residues. Trimming pared 3 bases from V and 3 bases from J, leaving 17 bases between. In germline, CDR1 is WSHSY, CDR2 SAAADI. Certain patients were not enrolled. These were patients with other autoimmune diseases, uncontrolled infections, pregnancy or lactation. A diagnosis was made from clinical symptoms together with serum thyroxine, TRAb, thyroid ultrasound and orbital computed tomography.

V is TRBV10-2 and J is TRBJ2-5, with D perhaps matching TRBD1 (6 bases). The sample was peripheral blood. The clonotype comes from a man aged 25-45 years with Graves' ophthalmopathy. In nucleotides, the CDR3 is TGCGCCAGCAGTGAATGGGGGCAGGGAAAAAAAGAGACCCAGTACTTC. Protein product: CASSEWGQGKKETQYF.